What follows is one T cell receptor (beta chain) and its context. Its antigen specificity is not known. The input lacks base qualities; no much larger clone sits a single base away. The sample belongs to a study of cytomegalovirus exposure and HLA in healthy donors (dated by TCRdb to the late 2010s). At the level of the whole study: An earlier analysis of roughly 500 of the donors reported under 300 Gb of sequence data and 90 million to 120 million unique TCR beta sequences obtained from roughly 180 million T cells. In the later analysis, no new phenotypic data were used to find candidate immune exposures; instead, reliance was placed on TCR beta sequences and their occurrence across donors. An earlier analysis of some 500 of the donors applied high-throughput TCR beta sequencing to assess whether each TCR beta V gene segment acted as functional or pseudogenic. The study was designed to test whether signatures of past pathogen exposure could be identified by cataloging public T cell receptors. High-throughput TCR immunosequencing, statistical association of individual TCRs with disease status, and machine learning were combined to predict cytomegalovirus infection status. Using immunosequencing, the study profiled T cell repertoires from 666 subjects and related those repertoires to cytomegalovirus serostatus. The genetic ancestry cluster associated with self-reported Caucasian donors included about 81% of the roughly 390 genotyped donors. Typing coverage differed by locus: A, B, C, DRB1 and DQB1 were typed in roughly 620-630 donors, DQA1 in 522, DPA1 in around 610, and DPB1 in approximately 450. Approximately 300 gigabases of sequencing data and approximately 92 million unique TCR sequences made up an early release that covered approximately 620 HLA-typed donors. Donor age, sex, ethnicity and CMV serostatus were compiled alongside the repertoire data. In a later analysis, previously published TCR beta repertoires from 550 to 750 donors were re-analyzed and high-resolution HLA genotyping was added so that TCR occurrence patterns could be studied. All discovery cohort repertoires had been generated using a single sequencing platform. Genome-wide SNP genotypes for about 65% of the roughly 670 donors were used in a later genetic analysis, which treated that subset as a discovery cohort. Among around 400 genotyped donors of the cohort, an average of roughly 230,000 unique TCR beta nucleotide sequences was sequenced per donor, of which 15% to 20% were non-productive. Several DR-DQ haplotypes were treated as single units for association and clustering because of strong linkage in the cohort. HLA typing included class I and class II loci at four-digit resolution. Along with the roughly 710-subject first cohort, a separate validation cohort of over a hundred different subjects was used. Points the paper makes about the study in general: In a later analysis, around 17,000 TCR beta sequences were associated with specific HLA alleles at a false discovery rate of 0.05. A later genetic analysis associated a missense DCLRE1C variant with V-gene and J-gene trimming of TCR beta chains, and an independent cohort replicated the association. Assigning TCR associations to individual alleles was difficult when HLA alleles, especially DR and DQ, strongly co-occurred. In a later genetic analysis, fewer N-insertions in productive TCRs were reported among donors in an Asian-associated ancestry cluster than the roughly 700-donor mean. A further reported finding was that TCR beta sequences accurately predicted the HLA-A and HLA-B alleles for most subjects in the first cohort. Some 16 rarely observed V segments, including chromosome 9 orphons, were excluded from the earlier analysis of almost 600 of the donors because counts were too low. The study listed 150 to 200 TCR beta chains as associated with cytomegalovirus. Because HLA typing was unavailable for some donors at each locus, only the typed subset was used in association tests. A few of the identified cytomegalovirus-associated TCR beta chains were confirmed in vitro to be specific for cytomegalovirus antigens. Compared with equally common non-associated chains, HLA-associated TCR beta chains in a later analysis were more clonally expanded and had lower generation probabilities. Roughly uniform sequencing depth across donors was assumed in presence/absence analyses, although this assumption may not hold. The authors suggested that the approach could potentially be generalized to other disease states and immunological phenotypes. Correlated functional status among segregating V segments might be attributable to linkage disequilibrium, but an unknown experimental factor could not be ruled out. The classifier was reported to diagnose cytomegalovirus status with high specificity and sensitivity in both the original cohort and the validation cohort. For the cohort, immune exposure information was limited to CMV serostatus. This cohort had only TCR beta chains sequenced, and the lack of alpha or paired-chain data limited which features could be detected. According to a later analysis, TCR association rates differed among HLA loci, with DRB1 alleles showing the most associated TCRs and HLA-C alleles showing the fewest. A later analysis reported that several top co-occurrence clusters appeared linked to parvovirus B19, influenza, CMV and Epstein-Barr virus. A group of highly shared sequence variants was considered likely to be a technical artifact of the sequencing pipeline. Most TCR sequences were observed very rarely across donors, whereas some public TCRs were present in many individuals. According to a later analysis, most CMV-associated TCR beta chains appeared to be HLA-restricted, and the HLA associations seemed to be driven largely by CMV exposure. In an earlier analysis of 500 to 650 of the donors, most TCR beta V segments appeared in productive rearrangements about 87% or about 30% of the time, broadly matching IMGT annotations.

Library prep was done by the immunoSEQ multiplex PCR assay. For the multiplex PCR, a mixture combining 60 forward primers for TCR Vbeta segments and 13 reverse primers for TCR Jbeta segments was used. The CDR3 region of rearranged TCR beta genes was amplified from genomic DNA with a multiplex PCR assay. The Illumina HiSeq System was used to sequence the amplified TCR beta libraries as 87-base-pair reads. The authors processed their data as follows. Across the roughly 640 repertoires, a later analysis counted approximately 83 million unique TCR beta chains, around 11 million of which were shared by at least two donors. To remove PCR and sequencing errors, raw reads were error-corrected and collapsed into unique sequences using a nearest-neighbor algorithm that merged closely related sequences. CDR3 sequences were aligned to IMGT reference sequences to assign V, D and J gene segments. For a sequence to be retained, at least a six-nucleotide match to both a V gene segment and a J gene segment was required. Rearrangements were classified as productive when the CDR3 lacked stop codons and remained in frame with V and J, and all other rearrangements were classified as non-productive. Following IMGT convention, CDR3 was defined as the stretch from the second conserved V-encoded cysteine up to the conserved J-encoded phenylalanine. The earlier analysis of 500 to 600 of the donors excluded sequences that lacked an unambiguous match to a single V gene segment. An earlier analysis of over 450 of the donors classified V segments as functional when productive rearrangements were above 56.7% and as segregating when the standard deviation between donors was above 5%. A statistical classification framework was developed to diagnose cytomegalovirus status using the catalog of TCR beta chain sequences. In a later analysis, V and J genes were assigned by comparing TCR nucleotide sequences against IMGT/GENE-DB human TR gene sequences. The TCRdist pipeline was used in a later analysis to assign CDR3 sequences and most-parsimonious VDJ recombination scenarios. A later analysis defined each TCR beta chain by its CDR3 amino acid sequence plus V-gene family, and excluded reads lacking a unique V-gene family. In a later analysis, approximately 590 highly shared, low-generation-probability nucleotide sequences were removed to address suspected cross-contamination and a sequencing artifact. A later analysis calculated a clonal expansion index for each public chain from normalized within-repertoire ranks of inferred template counts. In a later analysis, generation probabilities were computed with a VDJ recombination model fitted to out-of-frame rearrangements, and the resulting probabilities were checked against IGoR. Hypergeometric tests were used in a later analysis to score TCR-TCR, TCR-HLA and TCR-CMV co-occurrence, with a repertoire-size bias correction applied to the TCR pairs. False discovery rates were estimated in a later analysis by permuting HLA or CMV assignments 20 times. In a later analysis, co-occurring TCRs were grouped using DBSCAN, and TCRdist sequence similarity was added for clustering within HLA-allele-positive subsets. Repertoires with fewer than 30,000 or more than 120,000 public chains were left out of co-occurrence clustering, as were about 5 repertoires with anomalous nucleotide sharing. Held by TCRdb, this immuneACCESS table contains in-frame sequences only and omits some clones. Under half of the omission traces to an unresolved V gene where checked; the cause of the rest is unknown. V and J calls and clone size are as listed in that table; D and trimming were resolved from the DNA. Present in this sample are more than 100,000 clones, around 80% of which were seen just once. The top ten constitute 2% to 2.5% of the sample.

In total, approximately 690 healthy bone marrow donors made up the cohort. Cohort members were all nominally healthy when sampled, although unrecorded immune exposures were likely present. The donor was CMV seronegative and was included in the group of 352 seronegative cohort members. A peripheral blood sample was collected from each donor, and TCR beta sequencing was performed on peripheral blood mononuclear cells. The Qiagen DNeasy Blood Extraction Kit was used to extract genomic DNA from the blood cell samples. This TCR came from a man younger than 40 in good health and CMV-seronegative. The sample comprised PBMCs.

The nucleotide sequence is given as TGTGCCAGCTCACCACATCCAGGTTTGAACACTGAAGCTTTCTTT. Translation gives CASSPHPGLNTEAFF. This chain is built from TRBV18 and TRBJ1-1, with the D gene uncertain. The V end loses 1 base and the J end loses 0 bases, and a stretch of 9 bases separates them. From the germline V gene, CDR1 is KGHSH and CDR2 is LQKENI. The CDR3 runs 15 amino acids, cysteine and phenylalanine included. Only the CDR3 DNA stays, 45 bases, in frame from base 1.